This entry lists 3 T cell receptor delta chains sequenced from one sample in a study of Vδ1+ human thymocytes. Extracted RNA was reverse transcribed into cDNA. The CDR3 regions were amplified by multiplex PCR from V-gene primers to a constant-region primer. TCRdb re-called clones from the multiplex PCR reads using CATT. The sample lists under 85,000 delta-chain clones, approximately 37% seen once, with about 0.24% in the top ten. General observations from the study: Thymic TRG and TRD repertoires appeared highly polyclonal, with Gaussian CDR3 length distributions.

Their specific antigens are unknown. Sequencing was carried out using Vdelta1+ gamma-delta thymocytes from the thymus. The subset here: FACS-sorted CD3+ TCRalphabeta- TCRVdelta1+ TCRVdelta2- thymocytes. Receptors were obtained from a boy in the first two years of life who had congenital heart surgery.

Worth noting for this clone: The same CDR3 also results from other DNA sequences found in this sample. The rearrangement uses TRDV1 and TRDJ1; TRDD3 matches at 9 bases. The junction had 24 bases not matched to a gene; V was cut back by 4 bases and J by 3 bases. Looked up from germline, CDR1 is TSWWSYY and CDR2 is QGS. The CDR3 totals 21 residues. The CDR3 coding sequence is TGTGCTCTTGGGGGCCCCTTCCTGCATGCGAAGTATTGGGGATACGCCGATAAACTCATCTTT. Its translation: CALGGPFLHAKYWGYADKLIF.

A remark on this clone: The junction differs from germline at one of its ends, possibly a read error. V gene TRDV1 combines with J gene TRDJ1; 8 bases map to TRDD3. In germline, CDR1 is TSWWSYY, CDR2 QGS. The CDR3 runs to 16 residues. The CDR3 reads CALGERSTPGGGKLIF. CDR3 DNA sequence: TGTGCTCTTGGGGAACGCTCTACGCCTGGGGGAGGTAAACTCATCTTC.

In this sample, this clone turned up a few times. This sequence joins TRDV1 and TRDJ1; D remains ambiguous. The CDR3 consists of 13 residues. Trimming took off 4 bases at V and 4 bases at J, with 10 bases between the two ends. Germline CDR1 and CDR2: TSWWSYY and QGS. Here the CDR3 DNA reads TGTGCTCTTGGGGTAACTCCCATCGATAAACTCATCTTT. Its protein is CALGVTPIDKLIF.